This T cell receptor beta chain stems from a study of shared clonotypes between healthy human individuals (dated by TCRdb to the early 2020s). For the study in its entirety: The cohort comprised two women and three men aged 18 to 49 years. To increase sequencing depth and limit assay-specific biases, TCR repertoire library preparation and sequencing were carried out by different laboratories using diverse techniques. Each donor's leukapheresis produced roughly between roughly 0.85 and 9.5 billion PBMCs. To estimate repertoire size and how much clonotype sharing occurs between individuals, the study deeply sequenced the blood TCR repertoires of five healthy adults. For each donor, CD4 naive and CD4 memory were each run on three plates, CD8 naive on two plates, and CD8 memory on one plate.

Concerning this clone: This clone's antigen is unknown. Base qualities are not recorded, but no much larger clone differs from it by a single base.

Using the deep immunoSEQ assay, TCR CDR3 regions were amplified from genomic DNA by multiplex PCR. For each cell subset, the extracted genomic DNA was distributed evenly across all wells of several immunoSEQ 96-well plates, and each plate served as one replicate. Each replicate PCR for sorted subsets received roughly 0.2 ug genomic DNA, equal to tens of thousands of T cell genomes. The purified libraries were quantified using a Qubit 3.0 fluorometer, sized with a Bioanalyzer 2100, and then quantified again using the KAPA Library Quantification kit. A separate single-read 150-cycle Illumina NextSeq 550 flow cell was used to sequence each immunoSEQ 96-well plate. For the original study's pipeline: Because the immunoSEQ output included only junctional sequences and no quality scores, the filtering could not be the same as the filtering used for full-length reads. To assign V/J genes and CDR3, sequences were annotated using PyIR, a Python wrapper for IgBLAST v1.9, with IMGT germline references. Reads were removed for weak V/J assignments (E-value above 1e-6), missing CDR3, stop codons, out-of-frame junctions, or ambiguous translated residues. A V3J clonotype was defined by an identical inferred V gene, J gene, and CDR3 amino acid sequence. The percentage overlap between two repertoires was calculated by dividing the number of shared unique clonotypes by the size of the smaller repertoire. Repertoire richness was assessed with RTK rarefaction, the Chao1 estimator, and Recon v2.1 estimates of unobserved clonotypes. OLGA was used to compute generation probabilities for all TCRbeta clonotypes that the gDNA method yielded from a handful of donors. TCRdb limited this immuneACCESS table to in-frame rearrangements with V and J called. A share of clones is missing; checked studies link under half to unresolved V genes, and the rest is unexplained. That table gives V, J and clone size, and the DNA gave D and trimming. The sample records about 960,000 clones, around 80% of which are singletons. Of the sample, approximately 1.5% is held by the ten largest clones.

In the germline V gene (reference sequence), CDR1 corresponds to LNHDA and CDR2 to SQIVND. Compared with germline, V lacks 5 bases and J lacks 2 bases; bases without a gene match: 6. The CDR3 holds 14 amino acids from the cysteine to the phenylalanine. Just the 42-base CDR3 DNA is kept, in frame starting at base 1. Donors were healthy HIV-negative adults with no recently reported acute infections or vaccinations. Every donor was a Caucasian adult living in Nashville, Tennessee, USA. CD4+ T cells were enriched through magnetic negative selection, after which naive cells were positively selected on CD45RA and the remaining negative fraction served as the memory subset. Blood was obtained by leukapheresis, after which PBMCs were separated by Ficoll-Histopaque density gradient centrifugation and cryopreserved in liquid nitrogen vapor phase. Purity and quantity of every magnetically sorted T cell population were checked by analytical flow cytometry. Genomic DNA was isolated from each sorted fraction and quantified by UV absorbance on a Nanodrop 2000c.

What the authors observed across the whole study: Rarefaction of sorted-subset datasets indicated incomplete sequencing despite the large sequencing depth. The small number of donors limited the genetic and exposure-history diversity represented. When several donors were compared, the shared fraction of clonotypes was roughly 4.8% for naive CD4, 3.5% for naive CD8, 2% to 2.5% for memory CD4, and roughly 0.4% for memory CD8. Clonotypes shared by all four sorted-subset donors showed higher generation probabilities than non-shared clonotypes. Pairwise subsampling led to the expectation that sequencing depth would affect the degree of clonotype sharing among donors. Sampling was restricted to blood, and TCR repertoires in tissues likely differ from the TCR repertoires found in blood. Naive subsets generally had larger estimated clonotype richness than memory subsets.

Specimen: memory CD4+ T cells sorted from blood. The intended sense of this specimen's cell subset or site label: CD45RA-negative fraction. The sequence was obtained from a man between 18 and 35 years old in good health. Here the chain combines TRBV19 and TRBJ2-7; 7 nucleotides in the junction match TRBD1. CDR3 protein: CASSALTGTYEQYF. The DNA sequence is TGTGCCAGTAGTGCGCTGACAGGGACCTACGAGCAGTACTTC.